The next 19 T cell receptor beta chains were all read from a single sample in a study of T cell clonality in common variable immunodeficiency. TCRdb keeps only in-frame clones here, not all; method: immunoSEQ multiplex PCR. There are roughly 42,000 clones in the sample, none observed a single time. Specimen: peripheral blood mononuclear cells. These TCRs come from a person aged 18 to 75 in good health.

This clone showed up many times. The read terminates 3 residues ahead of where the CDR3 ends, so the germline J gene completes it. The chain combines TRBV20-1 with TRBJ1-2; the D is unclear. V lost 1 base and J 2 bases, leaving 8 bases between the germline ends. Per the germline V gene, CDR1 is DFQATT and CDR2 is SNEGSKA (reference sequence). This CDR3 comprises 13 residues. The covered CDR3 bases are TGCAGTGCTAGAGGGCAGTTAAACTATGGC. It encodes CSARGQLNYG. The full CDR3 protein is CSARGQLNYGYTF.

This clone was observed at least ten times. The missing CDR3 end, 3 residues past where the read stops, is filled in from the germline J gene. J is TRBJ2-2 and V is TRBV18; no definite D call. Trimming took 3 bases from V and 5 from J, leaving 7 bases between them. Germline CDR1 is KGHSH and CDR2 is LQKENI. The CDR3 sequence is 13 residues long. The CDR3 reads CASSPVGTGELFF. CDR3 DNA, as far as it was read: TGTGCCAGCTCACCGGTCGGGACCGGGGAG.

This clone appeared many times. Read coverage stops 3 residues before the CDR3 terminus; the germline J gene supplies the remainder. This chain joins TRBV18 and TRBJ2-5, with unresolved D. V was shortened by 4 bases and J by 4 bases, with 7 bases between the two germline ends. CDR3 size: 12 residues. The germline CDR1 and CDR2 sequences are KGHSH and LQKENI. The CDR3 protein is CASSLPRETQYF. CDR3 DNA, as far as it was read: TGTGCCAGCTCACTTCCGCGAGAGACC.

This clone was seen a few times. The observed sequence ends 3 residues before the CDR3 terminus, with the missing tail filled in from the germline J gene. The chain employs TRBV5-6 and TRBJ2-5, with a possible D match to TRBD1 (6 bases). From germline, CDR1 is SGHDT and CDR2 YYEEEE. V gave up 7 bases and J gave up 2 bases, with 12 bases separating them. The CDR3 is 13 residues long. The CDR3 loop is CASGPDSQETQYF. Partial CDR3 DNA: TGTGCCAGCGGACCGGACAGTCAAGAGACC.

This clone was counted at least ten times. Read coverage stops 3 residues before the CDR3 terminus; the germline J gene supplies the remainder. This chain connects TRBV2 to TRBJ1-4; 8 positions match TRBD1. Germline CDR1 SNHLY, CDR2 FYNNEI. CDR3 length equals 14 residues. Trimming took 4 bases from V and 7 from J; bases not matched to a gene: 5. CDR3 bases read: TGTGCCAGCAGTGTTGGACAGGGCGGTGAAAAA. It yields the protein CASSVGQGGEK. The entire CDR3 sequence reads CASSVGQGGEKLFF.

This clone was seen many times. CDR3 region: CASSARQGSPGANVLTF. CDR3 DNA, as far as it was read: TGTGCCAGCAGCGCTCGACAGGGATCACCTGGGGCCAACGTC. The chain links TRBV9 to TRBJ2-6; 7 nucleotides line up with TRBD1. The CDR3 end lies 3 residues beyond the end of the read and is filled in from the germline J gene. Germline assignment: CDR1 SGDLS and CDR2 YYNGEE. The CDR3 has 17 amino acids. V lost 3 bases to trimming and J lost 2 bases; unmatched junction nucleotides: 8.

This clone was observed many times. CDR3 in amino acids: CASSWGRNTGELFF. The sequenced CDR3 bases are TGTGCCAGCAGCTGGGGCAGAAACACCGGGGAG. The chain carries TRBV7-2 and TRBJ2-2; D perhaps matches TRBD1 (5 bases). The read ends 3 residues early relative to the CDR3; the germline J gene fills the gap. The CDR3 is made up of 14 amino acids. V lost 4 bases and J lost 2, with 8 bases in between. Germline-derived CDR1 and CDR2 are SGHTA and FQGNSA.

This clone has more than one count but fewer than ten. The CDR3 end is not reached by the read, which stops 3 residues before it; the germline J gene fills it in. This chain joins TRBV5-1 and TRBJ2-5; 15 nucleotides line up with TRBD2. With 4 bases clipped from V and 4 bases from J, the junction kept 5 bases outside the gene matches. Germline values: CDR1 SGHRS, CDR2 YFSETQ. The CDR3 extends over 16 amino acids. The CDR3 region is CASSRTSGGAGETQYF. The CDR3 DNA, read in part, is TGCGCCAGCAGCAGGACTAGCGGGGGGGCCGGAGAGACC.

This clone has a count of ten or more. Read data end 3 residues before the CDR3 end; the end is taken from the germline J gene. The chain is built from TRBV7-9 and TRBJ2-7; 9 positions agree with TRBD2. The CDR3 is made up of 15 amino acids. The germline V gene has CDR1 SEHNR and CDR2 FQNEAQ (reference sequence). Trimming cost V 4 bases and J 1 base; bases outside gene matches: 5. The part of the CDR3 DNA that was read is TGTGCCAGCAGCTCCGGGACTAGCTATTCCTACGAG. It is translated as CASSSGTSYSYE. The CDR3 reads in full as CASSSGTSYSYEQYF.

The table lists this clone with many counts. With the read ending 3 residues before the CDR3 end, the germline J gene is used to fill in that end. V and J are TRBV5-1 and TRBJ2-2; TRBD2 aligns across 8 bases. Per the germline V gene, CDR1 is SGHRS and CDR2 is YFSETQ. The CDR3 length is 16 residues. V lost 0 bases, J lost 7 bases, and 8 bases stayed unmatched. This CDR3 is CASSLGHSGSVGELFF. Partial CDR3 DNA: TGCGCCAGCAGCTTGGGCCACAGCGGGAGTGTCGGGGAG.

At least ten counts were recorded for this clone. The CDR3 goes on 3 residues after the read ends, and that part is filled in from the germline J gene. The chain joins TRBV19 to TRBJ1-1; D might be TRBD1 (6 bases). Germline CDR1 and CDR2: LNHDA and SQIVND (reference sequence). The CDR3 runs to 14 residues. The germline V and J ends were trimmed by 5 bases and 4 bases, with 14 bases remaining between them. The CDR3 reads CASSYLGGRTEAFF. The sequenced part of the CDR3 DNA is TGTGCCAGTAGTTACCTGGGGGGGCGCACTGAA. Looking up the rest from reference TRBV19 and TRBJ1-1 gives the full variable domain: DGGITQSPKYLFRKEGQNVTLSCEQNLNHDAMYWYRQDPGQGLRLIYYSQIVNDFQKGDIAEGYSVSREKKESFPLTVTSAQKNPTAFYLCASSYLGGRTEAFFGQGTRLTVV.

The sample holds many counts of this clone. This chain's CDR3 is CSASLTGVVEKLFF. The CDR3 bases that were read are TGCAGTGCTAGCCTCACAGGGGTGGTTGAAAAA. The rearrangement joins TRBV20-1 to TRBJ1-4, with 7 bases aligning to TRBD1. Read sequence stops 3 residues before the CDR3 end, and the germline J gene provides the missing end. The V segment lost 3 bases and the J segment 7 bases; nucleotides outside the gene matches: 8. CDR3 length equals 14 residues. CDR1 and CDR2 from the germline V gene are DFQATT and SNEGSKA (reference sequence).

This clone occurred a few times. The CDR3 is cut off 3 residues early in the read; its end comes from the germline J gene. This chain connects TRBV7-6 to TRBJ2-5; 14 bases are shared with TRBD2. The germline CDR1 and CDR2 sequences are SGHVS and FNYEAQ. This CDR3 is 16 amino acids long. The V and J ends lost 5 bases and 5 bases, in that order; junction bases with no gene match: 7. CDR3 bases read: TGTGCCAGCAGCCAGACTAGCGGGAGGGCCTGGGAGACC. Translated, it gives CASSQTSGRAWET. The full CDR3 sequence reads CASSQTSGRAWETQYF.

CDR3 bases read: TGTGCCAGTAGTATAAGGGGATCGAGGAATTCACCG. This sequence encodes CASSIRGSRNSP. The CDR3 reads in full as CASSIRGSRNSPLFF. The chain has TRBV19 and TRBJ2-2, with a possible D match to TRBD1 (5 bases). The DNA ends 3 residues before the CDR3 does, and the rest of the CDR3 is filled in from the germline J gene. Germline V gives CDR1 LNHDA, CDR2 SQIVND (reference sequence). This CDR3 comprises 15 residues.

This clone was counted many times. Read data end 3 residues before the CDR3 end; the end is taken from the germline J gene. The chain combines TRBV5-6 with TRBJ2-1; 8 nucleotides align to TRBD2. Per germline, CDR1 SGHDT and CDR2 YYEEEE. There are 13 residues in the CDR3. V lost 7 bases and J lost 7; bases outside the gene matches: 7. The covered CDR3 bases are TGTGCCAGCCAGGACGTAGCGGGGAATGAG. Protein product: CASQDVAGNE. The CDR3, in full, reads CASQDVAGNEQFF.

This clone was counted at least ten times. The read gets to within 3 residues of the CDR3 end, and the germline J gene fills in the rest. The chain employs TRBV5-4 and TRBJ2-1; 7 nucleotides match TRBD1. The ends lost 4 bases at V and 5 bases at J; junction bases unmatched: 9. From germline, CDR1 is SGHNT and CDR2 YYREEE (reference sequence). The length of the CDR3 is 15 residues. The CDR3 bases that were read are TGTGCCAGCAGCCCGCCCGACAGGGTTAACAATGAG. Protein sequence: CASSPPDRVNNE. The full CDR3 is CASSPPDRVNNEQFF.

This clone was recorded many times. The observed sequence ends 3 residues before the CDR3 terminus, with the missing tail filled in from the germline J gene. The chain recombines TRBV5-1 with TRBJ1-1; 7 nucleotides line up with TRBD1. The CDR3 is 16 residues long. After removal of 0 bases from V and 3 bases from J, the junction contained 8 bases not matched to a gene. CDR1 SGHRS and CDR2 YFSETQ come from the germline V gene. The CDR3 bases that were read are TGCGCCAGCAGCTTGGGCATGAAGGGGGCGCACACTGAA. Translated: CASSLGMKGAHTE. The full CDR3 protein reads CASSLGMKGAHTEAFF. Using reference TRBV5-1 and TRBJ1-1 for the parts outside the CDR3, the full variable domain is KAGVTQTPRYLIKTRGQQVTLSCSPISGHRSVSWYQQTPGQGLQFLFEYFSETQRNKGNFPGRFSGRQFSNSRSEMNVSTLELGDSALYLCASSLGMKGAHTEAFFGQGTRLTVV.

This clone showed up just a few times. The DNA ends 3 residues before the CDR3 does, and the rest of the CDR3 is filled in from the germline J gene. The rearrangement links TRBV5-3 to TRBJ1-5, with 7 bases aligning to TRBD1. TRBV5-3 counts as an open reading frame of uncertain function. The CDR3 spans 17 residues. J lost 0 bases, V lost 0 bases, and 6 bases had no gene match. The chain's CDR3 is CARSLGQGRSSNQPQHF. The CDR3 DNA, read in part, is TGTGCCAGAAGCTTGGGACAGGGAAGAAGTAGCAATCAGCCC.

This clone has ten or more counts. The read terminates 3 residues before the CDR3 end, so the remaining end is supplied by the germline J gene. This rearrangement joins TRBV5-1 to TRBJ2-2; TRBD1 aligns across 9 bases. In germline, CDR1 is SGHRS, CDR2 YFSETQ. The CDR3 covers 16 residues. The sequenced CDR3 bases are TGCGCCAGCAGCTTGGGGGACAGGGAAGTTAACGAAAAG. Protein product: CASSLGDREVNEK. Given in full, the CDR3 is CASSLGDREVNEKLFF.